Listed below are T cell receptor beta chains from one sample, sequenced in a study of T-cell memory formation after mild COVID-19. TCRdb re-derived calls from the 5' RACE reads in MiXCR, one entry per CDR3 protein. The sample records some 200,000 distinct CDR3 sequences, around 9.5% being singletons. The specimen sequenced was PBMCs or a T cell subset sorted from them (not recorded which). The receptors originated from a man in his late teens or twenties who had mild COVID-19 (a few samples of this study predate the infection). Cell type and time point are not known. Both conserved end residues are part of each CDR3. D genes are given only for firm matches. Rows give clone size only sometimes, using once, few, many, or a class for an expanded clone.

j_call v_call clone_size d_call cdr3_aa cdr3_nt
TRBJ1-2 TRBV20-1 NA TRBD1 CSAPPDRVSSYTF TGCAGTGCCCCGCCGGACAGGGTTTCGAGCTACACCTTC
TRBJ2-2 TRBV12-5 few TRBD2 CASGLVRGLTSGGANTGELFF TGTGCTAGTGGTTTGGTGCGCGGACTGACTAGCGGGGGAGCGAACACCGGGGAGCTGTTTTTT
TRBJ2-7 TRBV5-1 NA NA CASSSPDVSYEQYF TGCGCCAGCAGCTCTCCGGACGTCTCCTACGAGCAGTACTTC
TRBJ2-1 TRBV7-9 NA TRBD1 CASSGRDRRNNEQFF TGTGCCAGCAGCGGCCGGGACAGGAGGAACAATGAGCAGTTCTTC
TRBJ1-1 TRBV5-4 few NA CASSFEGTTEAFF TGTGCCAGCAGCTTTGAGGGGACTACTGAAGCTTTCTTT
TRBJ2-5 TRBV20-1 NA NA CSAVTRRQETQYF TGCAGTGCTGTGACTAGAAGGCAAGAGACCCAGTACTTC
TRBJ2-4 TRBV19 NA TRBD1 CASSFTGQLVIQYF TGTGCCAGTAGTTTCACGGGACAGCTTGTCATTCAGTACTTC
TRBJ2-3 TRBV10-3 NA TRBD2 CAIGASGGDTQYF TGTGCCATCGGAGCTAGCGGGGGGGATACGCAGTATTTT
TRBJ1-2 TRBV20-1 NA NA CSATPGPSTVYGYTF TGCAGTGCCACACCCGGCCCCAGCACTGTCTATGGCTACACCTTC
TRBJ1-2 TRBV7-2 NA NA CASSLHRVSWNGYTF TGTGCCAGCAGCTTACATCGGGTTTCCTGGAACGGCTACACCTTC
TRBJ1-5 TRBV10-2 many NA CASTEGLANQPQHF TGCGCCAGCACGGAGGGGCTCGCGAATCAGCCCCAGCATTTT
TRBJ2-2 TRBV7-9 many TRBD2 CASSGGPPASGGAVHTGELFF TGTGCCAGCAGCGGAGGACCCCCGGCTAGCGGGGGGGCCGTTCACACCGGGGAGCTGTTTTTT
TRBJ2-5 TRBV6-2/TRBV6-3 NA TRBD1 CASSVGTGRFQYF TGTGCCAGCAGTGTCGGGACAGGGAGATTCCAGTACTTC
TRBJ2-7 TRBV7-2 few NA CASSPAGLVYEQYF TGTGCCAGCAGCCCCGCGGGGTTGGTCTACGAGCAGTACTTC
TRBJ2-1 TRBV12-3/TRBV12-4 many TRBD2 CASSPRAGGYNEQFF TGTGCCAGCAGTCCTCGGGCGGGGGGTTACAATGAGCAGTTCTTC
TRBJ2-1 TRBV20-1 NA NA CSAMPLSSYNEQFF TGCAGTGCTATGCCCTTATCCTCCTACAATGAGCAGTTCTTC
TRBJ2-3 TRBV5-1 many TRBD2 CASSGGTSGGSTDTQYF TGCGCCAGCAGCGGCGGGACTAGCGGGGGAAGCACAGATACGCAGTATTTT
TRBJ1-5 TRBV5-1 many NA CASSLGGMEPQHF TGCGCCAGCAGCTTAGGGGGGATGGAGCCCCAGCATTTT
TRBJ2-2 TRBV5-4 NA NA CASSLKGGPIGELFF TGTGCCAGCAGCTTGAAGGGGGGGCCGATCGGGGAGCTGTTTTTT
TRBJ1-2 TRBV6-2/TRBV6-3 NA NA CASSSLRGHKNYGYTF TGTGCCAGTTCCTCCTTACGGGGGCACAAAAACTATGGCTACACCTTC
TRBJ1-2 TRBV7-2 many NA CASSVDSLYGYTF TGTGCCAGCAGCGTGGACAGCCTTTATGGCTACACCTTC
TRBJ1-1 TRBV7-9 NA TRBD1 CASSLQGASTEAFF TGTGCCAGCAGCTTACAGGGGGCGAGCACTGAAGCTTTCTTT
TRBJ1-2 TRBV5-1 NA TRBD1 CASSNGQGGLFTF TGCGCCAGCAGCAACGGACAGGGCGGCTTATTCACCTTC
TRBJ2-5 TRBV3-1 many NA CASSLAPRGTRQETQYF TGTGCCAGCAGCCTTGCGCCGAGGGGGACTCGGCAAGAGACCCAGTACTTC
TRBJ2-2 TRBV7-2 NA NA CASSRRTANTGELFF TGTGCCAGCAGCCGACGGACAGCGAACACCGGGGAGCTGTTTTTT
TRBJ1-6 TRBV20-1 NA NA CSARPLGGRNSPLHF TGCAGTGCCAGGCCTCTGGGTGGCCGGAATTCACCCCTCCACTTT
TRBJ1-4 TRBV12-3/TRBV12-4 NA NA CASSLGHSTILVANEKLFF TGTGCCAGCAGTTTGGGACATTCGACGATCCTGGTGGCTAATGAAAAACTGTTTTTT
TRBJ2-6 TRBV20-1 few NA CSARDPGYRFRRGANVLTF TGCAGTGCTAGAGATCCGGGGTACAGGTTTAGAAGAGGGGCCAACGTCCTGACTTTC
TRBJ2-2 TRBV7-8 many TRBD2 CASRVAGGNTGELFF TGTGCCAGCAGAGTAGCGGGGGGGAACACCGGGGAGCTGTTTTTT
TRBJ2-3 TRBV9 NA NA CASSVRQDSTDTQYF TGTGCCAGCAGCGTAAGACAGGATAGCACAGATACGCAGTATTTT
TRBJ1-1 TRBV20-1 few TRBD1 CSAPAGGKNTEAFF TGCAGTGCTCCCGCAGGGGGGAAGAACACTGAAGCTTTCTTT
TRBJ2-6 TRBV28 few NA CASSGAAGANVLTF TGTGCCAGCAGTGGAGCGGCTGGGGCCAACGTCCTGACTTTC
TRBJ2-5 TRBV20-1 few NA CSAPSRHGQETQYF TGCAGTGCCCCCTCTCGACATGGGCAAGAGACCCAGTACTTC
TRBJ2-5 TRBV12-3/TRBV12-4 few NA CASSFEQGQETQYF TGTGCCAGCAGTTTTGAACAGGGCCAAGAGACCCAGTACTTC
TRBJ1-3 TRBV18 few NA CASSQDPGDTIYF TGTGCCAGCTCTCAGGACCCTGGGGACACCATATATTTT
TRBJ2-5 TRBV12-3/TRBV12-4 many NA CASTVLAGETQYF TGTGCCAGCACCGTACTAGCTGGAGAGACCCAGTACTTC
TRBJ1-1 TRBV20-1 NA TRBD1 CSARDQGVGNTEAFF TGCAGTGCTAGGGACCAGGGGGTCGGGAACACTGAAGCTTTCTTT